This T cell receptor beta chain came from a study of OX40 agonist ivuxolimab in advanced cancers. Study-wide background: People in dose escalation had one of these cancers: hepatocellular carcinoma, melanoma, renal cell or head and neck cancer.

Repertoires were generated with immunoSEQ multiplex PCR, while TCRdb's copy carries only in-frame clones and drops some. The profile covers about 44,000 clones, with about 89% appearing a single time and about 30% taken by the ten largest. The V gene lost 2 bases and the J gene lost 6 bases, with 16 bases spanning the gap. The CDR3 sequence is 15 residues long. CDR1 is SGDLS, CDR2 YYNGEE, per germline. The source material was CD4+ or CD8+ T cells sorted from blood, sampled in a trial of the OX40 agonist ivuxolimab. This TCR was sampled from an adult with an advanced solid tumor such as melanoma, head and neck, liver or kidney cancer. This rearrangement joins TRBV9 to TRBJ2-3, with D perhaps matching TRBD2 (7 bases). The CDR3 nucleotides read TGTGCCAGCAGCGTGGGGGGGCTTGGTTCGGATACGCAGTATTTT. Translation: CASSVGGLGSDTQYF.